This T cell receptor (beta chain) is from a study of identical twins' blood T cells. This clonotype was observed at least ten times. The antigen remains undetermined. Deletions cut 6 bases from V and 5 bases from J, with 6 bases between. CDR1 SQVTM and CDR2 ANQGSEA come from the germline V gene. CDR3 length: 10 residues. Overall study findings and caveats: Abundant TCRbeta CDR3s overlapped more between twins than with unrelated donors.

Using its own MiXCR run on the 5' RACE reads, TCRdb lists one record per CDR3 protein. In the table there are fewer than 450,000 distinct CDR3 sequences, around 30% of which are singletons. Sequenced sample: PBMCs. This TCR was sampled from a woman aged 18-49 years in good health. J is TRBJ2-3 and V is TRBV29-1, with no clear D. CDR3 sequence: CSVAVDTQYF. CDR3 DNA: TGCAGCGTGGCAGTAGATACGCAGTATTTT.